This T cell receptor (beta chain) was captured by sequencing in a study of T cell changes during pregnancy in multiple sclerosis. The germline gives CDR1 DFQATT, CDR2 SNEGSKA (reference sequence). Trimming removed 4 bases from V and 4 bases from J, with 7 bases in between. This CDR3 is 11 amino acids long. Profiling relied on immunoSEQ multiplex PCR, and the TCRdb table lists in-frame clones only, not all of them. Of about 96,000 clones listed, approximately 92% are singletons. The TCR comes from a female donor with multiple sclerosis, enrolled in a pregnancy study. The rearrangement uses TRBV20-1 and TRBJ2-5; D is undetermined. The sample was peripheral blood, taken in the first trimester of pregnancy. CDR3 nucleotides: TGCAGTGCTATCCCCGGAGAGACCCAGTACTTC. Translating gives CSAIPGETQYF.